This TCR beta chain was documented in a study of T cell repertoires in ileal Crohn's disease. As concerns this clone: Its antigen remains unknown.

The time point here: neoterminal ileum biopsy at postoperative endoscopy, about 6 months after surgery. Assay used: immunoSEQ multiplex PCR; TCRdb lists only in-frame clones, some missing. This table holds some 10,000 clones, approximately 72% found once. Points from the study as a whole: Within the first postoperative year, endoscopy came at median approximately 6.7 months.

Trimming cost V 3 bases and J 2 bases, with 10 bases left between them. This CDR3 region has 14 residues. Germline CDR1 is SGHAT and CDR2 is FQDESV (reference sequence). The V gene is TRBV11-1, the J gene TRBJ1-1; D might be TRBD1 (6 bases). Sequenced sample: ileal tissue. This sequence originates from an adult with Crohn's disease. CDR3 loop: CASSFSRGNTEAFF. The DNA of the CDR3 is TGTGCCAGCAGCTTTTCCAGGGGTAACACTGAAGCTTTCTTT.